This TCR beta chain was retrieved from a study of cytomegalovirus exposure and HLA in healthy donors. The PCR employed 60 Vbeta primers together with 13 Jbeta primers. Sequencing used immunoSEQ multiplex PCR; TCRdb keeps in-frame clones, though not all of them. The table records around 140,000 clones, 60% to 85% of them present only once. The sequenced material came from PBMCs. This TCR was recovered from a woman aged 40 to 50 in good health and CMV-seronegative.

CDR3 protein: CASSILSALNEQFF. The CDR3 DNA sequence: TGTGCCAGTAGTATCCTGAGCGCGTTGAATGAGCAGTTCTTC. This chain uses TRBV19 with TRBJ2-1; D remains unclear. This CDR3 contains 14 residues. Germline V gives CDR1 LNHDA, CDR2 SQIVND (reference sequence). V lost 3 bases and J 7 bases, leaving 13 bases between the germline ends.